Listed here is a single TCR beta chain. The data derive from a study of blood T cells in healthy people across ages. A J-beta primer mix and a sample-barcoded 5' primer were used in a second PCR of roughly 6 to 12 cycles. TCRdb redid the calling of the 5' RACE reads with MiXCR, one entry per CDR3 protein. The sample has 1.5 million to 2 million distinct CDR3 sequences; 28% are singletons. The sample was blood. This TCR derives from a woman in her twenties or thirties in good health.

This CDR3 is CSADRTNTEAFF. The CDR3 DNA reads as TGCAGTGCGGATCGGACGAACACTGAAGCTTTCTTT. The chain combines TRBV20-1 with TRBJ1-1; unclear D gene. Per the germline V gene, CDR1 is DFQATT and CDR2 is SNEGSKA (reference sequence). This CDR3 contains 12 residues. The ends were cut back, 6 bases at V and 1 base at J, with 9 bases in the middle.